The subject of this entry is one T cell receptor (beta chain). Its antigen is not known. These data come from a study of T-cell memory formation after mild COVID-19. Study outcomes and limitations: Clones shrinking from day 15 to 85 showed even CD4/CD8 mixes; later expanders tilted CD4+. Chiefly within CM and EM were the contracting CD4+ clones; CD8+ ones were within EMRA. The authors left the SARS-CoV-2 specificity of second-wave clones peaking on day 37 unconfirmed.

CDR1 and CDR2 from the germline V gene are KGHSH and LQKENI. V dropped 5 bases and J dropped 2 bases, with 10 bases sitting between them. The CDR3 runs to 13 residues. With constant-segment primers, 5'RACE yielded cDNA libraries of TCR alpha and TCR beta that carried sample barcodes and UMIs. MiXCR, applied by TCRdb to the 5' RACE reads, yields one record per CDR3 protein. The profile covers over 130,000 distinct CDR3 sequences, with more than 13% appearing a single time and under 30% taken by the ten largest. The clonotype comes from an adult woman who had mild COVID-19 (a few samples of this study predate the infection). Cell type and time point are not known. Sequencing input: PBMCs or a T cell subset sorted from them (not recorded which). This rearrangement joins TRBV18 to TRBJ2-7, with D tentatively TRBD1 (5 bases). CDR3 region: CASSDDRAYEQYF. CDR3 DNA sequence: TGTGCCAGCTCAGATGACAGAGCCTACGAGCAGTACTTC.